This TCR beta chain was found in a study of immune characterization of retroperitoneal liposarcoma. TCRdb redid the calling of the PCR reads with MiXCR, one entry per CDR3 protein. The sample yields approximately 3,100 distinct CDR3 sequences, approximately 50% seen once. The CDR3 runs 13 residues. The germline V gene has CDR1 ENHRY and CDR2 SYGVKD. Trimming removed 5 bases from V and 1 base from J, with 8 bases in between. The receptor was derived from a male donor with retroperitoneal liposarcoma. This sequence joins TRBV10-3 and TRBJ1-2; D not certain. Sequencing input: tumor tissue. This CDR3 is CAISSDRNYGYTF. The CDR3 DNA follows: TGTGCCATCAGTTCGGACCGTAACTATGGCTACACCTTC.